Sequencing of this T cell receptor (beta chain) was carried out in a study of beta chain features in type 1 diabetes. Study in general: Age and gender were similar between patients and healthy donors, as were cell yields.

cDNA synthesis used the whole RNA isolate, giving expressed TCRB sequences. Produced via immunoSEQ multiplex PCR; TCRdb's table is partial and in-frame only. The sample has 310,000 or so clones; approximately 15% are singletons. This clone has a handful of counts. The antigen is not known. This CDR3 spans 15 amino acids. Trimming removed 1 base at V and 7 bases at J, with 14 bases between. CDR1 and CDR2 (germline): LNHNV, YYDKDF (reference sequence). Study outcomes and limitations: The study found moderately but significantly shorter TCRB CDR3s in all four CD4+ subsets of Type 1 diabetes patients.

The chain has TRBV15 and TRBJ2-1, with TRBD2 as a possible D gene (7 bases). The sequence was collected from a man aged 18 to 30 with type 1 diabetes. Input material: naive CD4+ T cells from blood. The CDR3 DNA follows: TGTGCCACCAGCAGAGGAGGGGGGGGCGGAAATGAGCAGTTCTTC. Protein product: CATSRGGGGGNEQFF.